Given below is one T cell receptor (beta chain) in context. Antigen: not known. The data are from a study of T cells after yellow fever vaccination. Study information: SMART-Seq v4 Ultra Low Input prepared libraries from low-cell fractions.

Trimming took off 5 bases at V and 5 bases at J, with 12 bases between the two ends. The CDR3 spans 13 residues. A single record per CDR3 protein comes from TCRdb applying MiXCR to the 5' RACE reads. The sample consists of under 550,000 distinct CDR3 sequences, 20% to 25% of them appearing once. Study-wide results and limits: A secondary response was less intense yet reached its peak sooner, at day 5 versus 15. Most primary-vaccination clones reappeared after the booster (approximately 95% CD4, more than 70% CD8). Overall, a small share of clonotypes was seen in both CD4 and CD8 compartments.

The specimen comprised PBMCs, sampled roughly 20 days after the first yellow fever vaccination. The source of this sequence is a man aged 18 to 35 who received the YFV17D yellow fever vaccine. This chain connects TRBV12-3 or TRBV12-4 to TRBJ1-2; D not certain. This CDR3 reads CASSPEMSYGYTF. The DNA for the CDR3 is TGTGCCAGCAGTCCCGAAATGAGTTATGGCTACACCTTC.